The present TCR beta chain was sequenced within a study of blood T cell repertoires in COVID-19. Some clones are missing from TCRdb's copy, which holds only in-frame ones; the method was immunoSEQ multiplex PCR. The table shows about 150,000 clones, with approximately 91% occurring only once. CDR3 length equals 15 residues. V lost 2 bases to trimming and J lost 1 base, with 11 bases between them. Germline V gene data show CDR1 as SGHRS and CDR2 as YFSETQ. This sequence originates from a man younger than 35 with COVID-19, enrolled during active disease. The specimen sequenced was peripheral blood. The gene calls are TRBV5-1 and TRBJ2-3, with D possibly matching TRBD2 (5 bases). The CDR3 sequence is CASSFEGARTDTQYF. In DNA, the CDR3 is TGCGCCAGCAGCTTCGAGGGAGCTCGCACAGATACGCAGTATTTT.